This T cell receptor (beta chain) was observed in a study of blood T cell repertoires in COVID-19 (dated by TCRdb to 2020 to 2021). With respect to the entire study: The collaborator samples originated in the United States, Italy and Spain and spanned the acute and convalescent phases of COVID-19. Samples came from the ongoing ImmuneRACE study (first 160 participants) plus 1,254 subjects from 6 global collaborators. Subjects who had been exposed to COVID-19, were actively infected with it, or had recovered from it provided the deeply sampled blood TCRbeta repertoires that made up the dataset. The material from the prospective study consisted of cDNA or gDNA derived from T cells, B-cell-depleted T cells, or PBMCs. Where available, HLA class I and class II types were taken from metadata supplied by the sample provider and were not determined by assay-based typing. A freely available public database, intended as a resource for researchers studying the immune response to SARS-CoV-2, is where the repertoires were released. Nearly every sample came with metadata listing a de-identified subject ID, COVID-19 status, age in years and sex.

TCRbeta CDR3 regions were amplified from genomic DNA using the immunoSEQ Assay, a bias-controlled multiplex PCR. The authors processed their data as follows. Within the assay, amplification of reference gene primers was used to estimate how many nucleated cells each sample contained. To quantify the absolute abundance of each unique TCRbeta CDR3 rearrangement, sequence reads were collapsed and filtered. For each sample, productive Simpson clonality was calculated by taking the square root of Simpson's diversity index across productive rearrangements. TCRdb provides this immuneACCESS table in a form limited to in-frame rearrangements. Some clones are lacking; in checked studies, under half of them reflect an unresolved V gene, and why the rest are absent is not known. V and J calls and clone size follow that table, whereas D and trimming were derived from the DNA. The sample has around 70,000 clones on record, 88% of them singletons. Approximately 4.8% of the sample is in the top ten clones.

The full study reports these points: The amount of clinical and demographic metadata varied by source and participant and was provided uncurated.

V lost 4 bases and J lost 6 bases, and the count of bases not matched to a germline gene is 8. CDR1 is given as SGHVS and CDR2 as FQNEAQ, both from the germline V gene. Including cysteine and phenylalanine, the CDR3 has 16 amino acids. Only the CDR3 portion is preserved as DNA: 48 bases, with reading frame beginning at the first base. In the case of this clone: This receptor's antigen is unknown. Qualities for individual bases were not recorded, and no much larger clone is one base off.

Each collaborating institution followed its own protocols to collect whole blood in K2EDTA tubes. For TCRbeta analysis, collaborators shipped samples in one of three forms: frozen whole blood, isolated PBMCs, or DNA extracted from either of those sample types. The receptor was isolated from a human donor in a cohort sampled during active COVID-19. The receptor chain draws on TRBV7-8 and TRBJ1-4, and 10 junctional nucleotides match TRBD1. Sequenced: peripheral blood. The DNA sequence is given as TGTGCCAGCAGCTCGGGACAGGGGATGAGAGATGAAAAACTGTTTTTT. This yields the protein CASSSGQGMRDEKLFF.